The source of this TCR beta chain is a study of T cell repertoires in cytomegalovirus infection. At the level of the study: The public TCR beta signatures pointed to both CMV infection and matching HLA type.

This CDR3 region has 14 residues. J was trimmed by 6 bases and V by 10 bases; bases with no gene match: 10. Germline V gives CDR1 MNHEY, CDR2 SVGEGT. Study results and limitations: What dominated the ex vivo response were HLA-C-restricted CMV-specific TCR beta clonotypes.

Regarding this clonotype: Its antigen is still unknown.

TCRdb called the reads again in MiXCR, with one record for every CDR3 protein. The table has about 920,000 distinct CDR3 sequences, roughly 30% seen once; the top ten hold about an eighth. The sample consisted of cultured CD8+ T cells from PBMCs, taken from culture after CMV antigen stimulation. The chain combines TRBV6-2 or TRBV6-3 with TRBJ2-1; TRBD2 aligns across 9 bases. This TCR was sampled from a human donor in good health (CMV status not recorded). Some clones in this sample may be carry-over from other donors' samples. The CDR3 protein is CATLPAGGLNEQFF. The CDR3 DNA follows: TGTGCCACCCTGCCTGCGGGGGGGCTCAATGAGCAGTTCTTC.